This T cell receptor (beta chain) was documented in a study of T-cell reconstitution after alpha-beta-depleted transplantation in children. The TCRbeta library was prepared with unique molecular identifiers. TCRdb ran MiXCR on the PCR reads and lists one entry per CDR3 protein. The sample has some 640,000 distinct CDR3 sequences, approximately 17% seen once. The table lists this clonotype with many counts. The receptor was derived from a human donor who donated a stem cell graft to a child with acute myeloid leukemia. Specimen: PBMCs from the stem cell graft donor, collected from the stem cell graft.

CDR3 sequence reads: CASSLTWPGEQYF. In DNA, the CDR3 is TGTGCCAGCAGCTTAACCTGGCCAGGCGAGCAGTACTTC. J is TRBJ2-7 and V is TRBV7-2; no reliable D call. The germline gives CDR1 SGHTA, CDR2 FQGNSA. The CDR3 runs 13 residues. V was shortened by 2 bases and J by 6 bases, with 11 bases between the two germline ends.